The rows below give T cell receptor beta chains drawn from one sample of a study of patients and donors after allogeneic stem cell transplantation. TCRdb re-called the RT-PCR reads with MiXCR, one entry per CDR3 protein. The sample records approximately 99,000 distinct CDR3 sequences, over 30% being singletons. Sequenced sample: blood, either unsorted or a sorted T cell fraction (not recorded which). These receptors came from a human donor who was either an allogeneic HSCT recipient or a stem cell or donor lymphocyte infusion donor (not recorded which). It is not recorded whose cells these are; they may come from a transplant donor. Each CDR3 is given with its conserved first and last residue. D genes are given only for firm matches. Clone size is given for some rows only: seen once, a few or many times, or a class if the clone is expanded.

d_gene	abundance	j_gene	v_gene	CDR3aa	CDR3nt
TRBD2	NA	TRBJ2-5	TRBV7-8	CASRITSVQETQYF	TGTGCCAGCAGAATAACTAGCGTACAAGAGACCCAGTACTTC
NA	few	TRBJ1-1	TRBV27	CASRPGRYMNTEAFF	TGTGCCAGTAGACCGGGACGGTACATGAACACTGAAGCTTTCTTT
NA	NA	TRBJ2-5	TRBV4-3	CASSQLGIVGSQETQYF	TGCGCCAGCAGCCAATTGGGAATCGTGGGCAGCCAAGAGACCCAGTACTTC
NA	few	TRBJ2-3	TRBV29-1	CSVEKGLWDTQYF	TGCAGCGTTGAGAAGGGACTGTGGGATACGCAGTATTTT
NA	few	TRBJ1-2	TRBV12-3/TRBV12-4	CASSFGVTGSGYTF	TGTGCCAGCAGTTTTGGGGTGACGGGATCCGGCTACACCTTC
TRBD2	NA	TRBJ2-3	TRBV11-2	CASSFFQRESTDTQYF	TGTGCCAGCAGCTTCTTTCAGCGGGAGAGCACAGATACGCAGTATTTT
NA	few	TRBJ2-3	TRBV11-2	CASSVIGGWERKQYF	TGTGCCAGCAGCGTTATCGGAGGCTGGGAGAGAAAGCAGTATTTT
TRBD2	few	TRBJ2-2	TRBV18	CASSPRQREDTGELFF	TGTGCCAGCTCACCACGGCAGCGGGAAGACACCGGGGAGCTGTTTTTT
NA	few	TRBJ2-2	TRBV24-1	CATSARTPGELFF	TGTGCCACCAGTGCCCGGACCCCCGGGGAGCTGTTTTTT
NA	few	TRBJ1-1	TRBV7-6	CASSSTGLVEAFF	TGTGCCAGCAGCTCCACGGGGTTAGTTGAAGCTTTCTTT
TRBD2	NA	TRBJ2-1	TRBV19	CASRIGLAGDYNEQFF	TGTGCCAGTAGGATAGGACTAGCGGGAGATTACAATGAGCAGTTCTTC
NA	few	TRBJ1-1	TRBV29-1	CSVMTGYTEAFF	TGCAGCGTCATGACAGGTTACACTGAAGCTTTCTTT
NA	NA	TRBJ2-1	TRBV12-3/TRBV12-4	CASSFGLAWNEQFF	TGTGCCAGCAGTTTTGGGCTAGCGTGGAATGAGCAGTTCTTC
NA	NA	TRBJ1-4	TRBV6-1	CASRPRGRDEKLFF	TGTGCCAGCAGACCCAGGGGCCGGGATGAAAAACTGTTTTTT
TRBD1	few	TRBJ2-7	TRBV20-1	CSATGTGLTYEQYF	TGCAGTGCTACAGGGACAGGTTTGACCTACGAGCAGTACTTC
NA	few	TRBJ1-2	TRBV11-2	CASSLGADPGYGYTF	TGTGCCAGCAGCTTAGGTGCGGACCCGGGCTATGGCTACACCTTC
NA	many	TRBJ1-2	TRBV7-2	CASSPRDTSYGYTF	TGTGCCAGCAGCCCTCGGGACACGTCCTATGGCTACACCTTC
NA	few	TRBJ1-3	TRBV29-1	CSVTEPSGNTIYF	TGCAGCGTCACGGAACCCTCTGGAAACACCATATATTTT
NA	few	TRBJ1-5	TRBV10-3	CAISELAHQPQHF	TGTGCCATCAGTGAGTTAGCACATCAGCCCCAGCATTTT
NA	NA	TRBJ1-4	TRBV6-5	CASSYSMGRGYEKLFF	TGTGCCAGCAGTTACTCGATGGGCAGGGGCTATGAAAAACTGTTTTTT
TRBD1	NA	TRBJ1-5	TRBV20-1	CSARDGRTGNNQPQHF	TGCAGTGCTAGAGATGGGAGGACAGGCAACAATCAGCCCCAGCATTTT
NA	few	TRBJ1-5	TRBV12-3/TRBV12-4	CASGGRRSNQPQHF	TGTGCCAGCGGAGGAAGAAGAAGCAATCAGCCCCAGCATTTT
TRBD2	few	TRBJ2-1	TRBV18	CASSPGLAEEQFF	TGTGCCAGCTCACCCGGACTAGCGGAAGAGCAGTTCTTC
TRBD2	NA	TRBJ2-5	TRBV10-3	CAIGTSGSVETQYF	TGTGCCATCGGGACTAGCGGGAGTGTGGAGACCCAGTACTTC
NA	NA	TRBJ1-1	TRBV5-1	CASSFQTGLNTEAFF	TGCGCCAGCAGCTTCCAGACAGGATTGAACACTGAAGCTTTCTTT
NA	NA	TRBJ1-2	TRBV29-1	CSVEDQYGGSIYGYTF	TGCAGCGTTGAAGATCAATACGGGGGAAGTATCTATGGCTACACCTTC
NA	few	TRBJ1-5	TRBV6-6	CASSYGGAQPQHF	TGTGCCAGCAGTTACGGAGGGGCCCAGCCCCAGCATTTT
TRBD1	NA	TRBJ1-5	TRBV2	CASSGGQGGPQHF	TGTGCCAGCAGCGGGGGACAGGGAGGGCCCCAGCATTTT
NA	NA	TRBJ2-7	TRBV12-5	CASGWSHGREQYF	TGTGCTAGTGGTTGGAGCCACGGCCGGGAGCAGTACTTC
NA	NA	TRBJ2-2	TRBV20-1	CSARRGALSTGELFF	TGCAGTGCTAGACGGGGGGCGCTGAGTACCGGGGAGCTGTTTTTT
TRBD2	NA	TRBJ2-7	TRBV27	CASSSPEGSGKVEYF	TGTGCCAGCAGCTCACCGGAGGGTAGCGGGAAGGTGGAGTACTTC
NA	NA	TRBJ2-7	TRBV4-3	CASSQDLFAEEYF	TGCGCCAGCAGCCAAGACTTGTTTGCGGAGGAGTACTTC
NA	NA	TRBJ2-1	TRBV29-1	CSVGVNEQFF	TGCAGCGTTGGGGTGAATGAGCAGTTCTTC
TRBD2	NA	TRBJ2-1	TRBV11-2	CASSFGRTSGRDEQFF	TGTGCCAGCAGCTTCGGTCGGACTAGCGGGAGGGATGAGCAGTTCTTC
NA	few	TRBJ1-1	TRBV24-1	CATSDTFLGEAFF	TGTGCCACCAGTGATACCTTTCTAGGGGAAGCTTTCTTT
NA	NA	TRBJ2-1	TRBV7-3	CASSLTRTTNNEQFF	TGTGCCAGCAGCTTAACCCGGACTACCAACAATGAGCAGTTCTTC
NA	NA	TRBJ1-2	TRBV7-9	CASSVDSRFNYGYTF	TGTGCCAGCAGCGTCGACAGTCGTTTTAACTATGGCTACACCTTC
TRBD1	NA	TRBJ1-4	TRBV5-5	CASSLGPGQEYRGLFF	TGTGCCAGCAGCTTAGGTCCGGGACAGGAGTATAGGGGACTGTTTTTT
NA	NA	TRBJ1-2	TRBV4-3	CASSQETGYYGYTF	TGCGCCAGCAGCCAAGAGACAGGCTACTATGGCTACACCTTC
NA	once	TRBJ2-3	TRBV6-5	CASSLSGTTDTQYF	TGTGCCAGCAGCCTCAGCGGAACCACAGATACGCAGTATTTT
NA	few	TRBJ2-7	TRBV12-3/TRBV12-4	CASSLSGYEQYF	TGTGCCAGCAGTTTAAGCGGCTACGAGCAGTACTTC
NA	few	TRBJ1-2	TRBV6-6	CASSSLRTRNYGYTF	TGTGCCAGCAGTTCTTTAAGAACTCGTAACTATGGCTACACCTTC
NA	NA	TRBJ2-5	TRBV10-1	CASRPQRRGAEETQYF	TGCGCCAGCAGACCACAGAGGAGGGGAGCCGAAGAGACCCAGTACTTC